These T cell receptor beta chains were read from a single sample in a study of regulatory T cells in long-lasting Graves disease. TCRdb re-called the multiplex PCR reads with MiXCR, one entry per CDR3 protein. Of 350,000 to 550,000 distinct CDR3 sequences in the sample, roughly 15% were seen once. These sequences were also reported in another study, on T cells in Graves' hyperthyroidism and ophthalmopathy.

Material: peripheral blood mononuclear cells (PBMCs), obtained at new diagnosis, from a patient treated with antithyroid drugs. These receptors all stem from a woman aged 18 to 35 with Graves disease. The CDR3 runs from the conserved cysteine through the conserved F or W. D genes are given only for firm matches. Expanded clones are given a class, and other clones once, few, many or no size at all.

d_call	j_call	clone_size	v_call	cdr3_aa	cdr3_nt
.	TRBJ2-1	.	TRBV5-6	CASSLAGPSSYNEQFF	TGTGCCAGCAGCTTGGCAGGGCCCAGCTCCTACAATGAGCAGTTCTTC
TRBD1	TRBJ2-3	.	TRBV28	CASRSGGWADTQYF	TGTGCCAGCAGATCAGGGGGCTGGGCAGATACGCAGTATTTT
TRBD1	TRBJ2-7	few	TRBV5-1	CASSLRGTGGDYEQYF	TGCGCCAGCAGCTTGCGGGGGACAGGGGGGGACTACGAGCAGTACTTC
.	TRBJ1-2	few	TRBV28	CASSSPPRTDYGYTF	TGTGCCAGCAGTTCGCCCCCTAGGACAGACTATGGCTACACCTTC
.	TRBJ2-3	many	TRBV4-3	CASSQDRAGSTDTQYF	TGCGCCAGCAGCCAAGACAGGGCGGGGAGCACAGATACGCAGTATTTT
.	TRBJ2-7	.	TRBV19	CASSDRNSYEQYF	TGTGCCAGTAGTGACAGGAACTCCTACGAGCAGTACTTC
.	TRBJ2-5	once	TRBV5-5	CASSRGPGTQYF	TGTGCCAGCAGCCGAGGGCCAGGGACCCAGTACTTC
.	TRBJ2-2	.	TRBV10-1	CASGEEITGELFF	TGCGCCAGCGGGGAGGAGATAACCGGGGAGCTGTTTTTT
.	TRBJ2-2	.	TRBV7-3	CASSFGLGTGELFF	TGTGCCAGCAGCTTTGGTCTCGGTACCGGGGAGCTGTTTTTT
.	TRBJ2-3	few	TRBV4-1	CASSPAEEDTQYF	TGCGCCAGCAGCCCCGCTGAGGAGGATACGCAGTATTTT
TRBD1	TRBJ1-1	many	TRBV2	CASTRAGQGGTEAFF	TGTGCCAGCACCCGGGCGGGACAGGGGGGAACTGAAGCTTTCTTT
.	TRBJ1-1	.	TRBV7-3	CASSLTRGDTEAFF	TGTGCCAGCAGCTTAACAAGAGGAGACACTGAAGCTTTCTTT
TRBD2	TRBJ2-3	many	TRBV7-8	CASSLDGRAPDTQYF	TGTGCCAGCAGCTTAGATGGGAGGGCCCCAGATACGCAGTATTTT
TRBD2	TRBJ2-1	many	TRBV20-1	CSAKTSIDYNEQFF	TGCAGTGCCAAGACTAGCATTGACTACAATGAGCAGTTCTTC
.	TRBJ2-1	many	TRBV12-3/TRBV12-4	CASSPSWYNEQFF	TGTGCCAGCAGCCCCTCATGGTACAATGAGCAGTTCTTC